This T cell receptor beta chain is from a study of human T cells and chemical hapten exposure (dated by TCRdb to about 2021). Background for the entire study: For sensitization, 2% DPC in acetone was applied to a roughly 2 cm by roughly 2 cm area of upper inner arm skin. Throughout the approximately 25-week study period, patients were also given weekly therapeutic DPC doses on the scalp. Patch testing was performed on the upper back with Finn chambers containing 0.01% DPC, and the patch tests were scored after 6 days according to International Contact Dermatitis Research Group standards. Alopecia areata with under or over 50% scalp involvement, alopecia totalis and alopecia universalis were represented in the patient cohort, which was mostly female. Libraries were pooled for sequencing, and variation in per-sample TCR yields was attributed mainly to small differences in library volumes within the pool. In alopecia patients, the study followed how the peripheral blood TCR repertoire changed in vivo over primary and secondary sensitization to diphenylcyclopropenone (DPC), a hapten. Patient blood was sampled pre-sensitization (week 0) and at 2, 6 and about 24 weeks after DPC sensitization. Blood for TCR sequencing was provided by twenty-nine alopecia patients at one to four time points (pre-sensitization, 2, 6 and 24 weeks). Study-wide findings and limitations: After repeated subsampling, the strength of the expansion versus patch-test correlation and the threshold at which it became significant changed. Expanded TCRs formed significantly more large CDR3 similarity clusters than pre-sensitization or healthy control sets, consistent with antigen-driven responses. Alopecia, a presumed autoimmune disease, was present in all patients, so the immune response of the patients might differ from that of healthy individuals. The number of TCRs above 1 in 1000 frequency did not change with DPC sensitization; there was no evidence of global repertoire structure alterations. A positive correlation was found between the number of PT1 expanded TCRs and patch test score, with significance reached at thresholds 8, 16 and 32 but not 4.

A remark on this clonotype: There is no known antigen for this receptor. Base-call qualities are not available, and no considerably larger clone is one nucleotide away.

The library was generated by RACE. Sequencing relied on a NextSeq 500. During library preparation, unique molecular identifiers were attached to individual cDNA molecules so that TCRs could be counted in a quantitative, reproducible way. For every blood RNA sample, sequencing covered both the TCR alpha and TCR beta chains. The paper's data handling went like this. The median number of TCRs per sample was approximately 98,000, ranging from 23,224 to 690,600. V, J and CDR3 annotation of the TCR reads was performed with the Decombinator software suite. For the PS versus PT1 abundance plots, all samples were subsampled to the same number of TCRs (28,000). TCRs were defined as expanded if absent before sensitization and observed at least eight times at the 2-week time point. TCRdb itself trimmed the public reads at Q25 with fastp, ran MiXCR and retained productive beta chains. Rows merge per CDR3 protein into single entries with the most common DNA and genes. In this record, the V and J calls reflect TCRdb's handling and not the investigators' own analysis. The sample contains tens of thousands of distinct CDR3 sequences, around 10% of them found a single time. The top ten constitute 9.6% of the sample.

The time point label for this specimen denotes: pre-sensitization, week 0. Interpreted using the paper, the treatment or condition label stands for: therapeutic diphenylcyclopropenone sensitization with weekly scalp DPC. Blood at each patch-test visit was drawn before the patch test was applied. Patients were considered eligible if aged 18 to 70, diagnosed with alopecia and deemed suitable for DPC therapy, and patients were excluded if pregnant. Total RNA was extracted from unfractionated whole blood collected in Tempus Blood RNA tubes. The TCR comes from a man in his forties with alopecia areata. Some clones in this sample may be carry-over from other donors' samples. Sequences were derived from whole blood, sampled in connection with sensitization to the hapten diphenylcyclopropenone (DPC).

The CDR3 corresponds to CASGGGLGSFEQFF. The DNA is as follows: TGTGCCAGCGGGGGGGGACTAGGATCGTTCGAGCAGTTCTTC. This chain is built from TRBV28 and TRBJ2-1, and TRBD2 matches 8 of the central bases. The CDR3 sequence holds 14 residues, the cysteine and phenylalanine included. Only the CDR3 portion is preserved as DNA: 42 bases, with reading frame beginning at the first base. Trimming accounts for 8 bases at V and 10 bases at J, while the number of junction bases matched to no gene is 13. Looking up the germline V gene yields CDR1 MDHEN and CDR2 SYDVKM.